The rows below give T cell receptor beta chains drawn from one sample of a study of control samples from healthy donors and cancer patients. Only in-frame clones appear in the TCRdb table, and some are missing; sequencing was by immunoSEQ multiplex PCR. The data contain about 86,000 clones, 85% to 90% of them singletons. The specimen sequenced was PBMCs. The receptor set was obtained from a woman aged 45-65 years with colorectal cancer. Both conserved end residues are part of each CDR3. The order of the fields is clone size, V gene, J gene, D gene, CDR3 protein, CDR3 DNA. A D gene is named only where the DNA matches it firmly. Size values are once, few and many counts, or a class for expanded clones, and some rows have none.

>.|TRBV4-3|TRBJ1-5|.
CASSQDMGDQPQHF
TGCGCCAGCAGCCAAGATATGGGGGATCAGCCCCAGCATTTT
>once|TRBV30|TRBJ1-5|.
CAWSPQLGDYNQPQHF
TGTGCCTGGAGTCCTCAACTTGGGGACTACAATCAGCCCCAGCATTTT
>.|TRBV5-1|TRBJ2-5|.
CASSLGGNQETQYF
TGCGCCAGCAGCCTGGGGGGAAACCAAGAGACCCAGTACTTC
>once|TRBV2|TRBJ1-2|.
CASKYRDGNYGYTF
TGTGCCAGCAAGTACCGGGACGGGAACTATGGCTACACCTTC
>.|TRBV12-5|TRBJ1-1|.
CASGSEGSDTEAFF
TGTGCTAGTGGTTCGGAGGGTAGCGACACTGAAGCTTTCTTT
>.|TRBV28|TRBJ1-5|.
CASSFSDTNQPQHF
TGTGCCAGCAGTTTTTCGGACACAAATCAGCCCCAGCATTTT
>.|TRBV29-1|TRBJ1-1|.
CSVLLGPLNTEAFF
TGCAGCGTTCTGTTGGGACCGCTGAACACTGAAGCTTTCTTT
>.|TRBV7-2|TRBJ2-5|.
CASSFSEGGGETQYF
TGTGCCAGCAGCTTCTCGGAGGGGGGCGGAGAGACCCAGTACTTC
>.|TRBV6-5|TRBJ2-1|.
CASSPGYNEQFF
TGTGCCAGCAGCCCGGGCTACAATGAGCAGTTCTTC
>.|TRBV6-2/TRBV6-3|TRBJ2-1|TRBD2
CASSPPPSGGTYNEQFF
TGTGCCAGCAGCCCACCCCCCAGCGGGGGGACCTACAATGAGCAGTTCTTC
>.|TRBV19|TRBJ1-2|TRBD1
CASSIAGQGGYGYTF
TGTGCCAGTAGTATAGCGGGACAGGGTGGCTATGGCTACACCTTC
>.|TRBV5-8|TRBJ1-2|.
CASRPTGFHGYTF
TGTGCCAGCCGACCCACAGGGTTCCATGGCTACACCTTC
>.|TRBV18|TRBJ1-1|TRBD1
CASSPPAGTGGTEAFF
TGTGCCAGCTCACCACCGGCTGGGACAGGGGGGACTGAAGCTTTCTTT
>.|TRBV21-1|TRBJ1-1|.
CASSKAQRDRPKWDTEAFF
TGTGCCAGCAGCAAAGCGCAGAGGGACAGGCCAAAGTGGGACACTGAAGCTTTCTTT
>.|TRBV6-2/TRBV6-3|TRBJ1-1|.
CASSYPGERGTEAFF
TGTGCCAGCAGTTACCCAGGGGAGAGAGGGACTGAAGCTTTCTTT
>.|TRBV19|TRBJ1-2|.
CASSIGTKDYGYTF
TGTGCCAGTAGTATCGGGACGAAGGACTATGGCTACACCTTC
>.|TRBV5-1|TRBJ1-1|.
CASSEAMNTEAFF
TGCGCCAGCAGCGAAGCTATGAACACTGAAGCTTTCTTT
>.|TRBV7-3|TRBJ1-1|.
CASSLVPGTPPTEAFF
TGTGCCAGCAGCTTAGTCCCAGGGACTCCGCCCACTGAAGCTTTCTTT
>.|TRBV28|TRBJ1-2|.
CASTSGSAYGYTF
TGTGCCAGCACGTCCGGATCAGCTTATGGCTACACCTTC
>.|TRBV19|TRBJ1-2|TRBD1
CASRRTGARIGYTF
TGTGCCAGTAGGAGGACAGGGGCGCGAATTGGCTACACCTTC
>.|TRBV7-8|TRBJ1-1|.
CASSLRDGNLNTEAFF
TGTGCCAGCAGCCTACGGGACGGAAACTTGAACACTGAAGCTTTCTTT
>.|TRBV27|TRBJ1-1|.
CASSLFSGTEAFF
TGTGCCAGCAGTCTCTTCTCAGGGACTGAAGCTTTCTTT
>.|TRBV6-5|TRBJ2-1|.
CASSPPTGSYNEQFF
TGTGCCAGCAGCCCACCGACAGGTTCCTACAATGAGCAGTTCTTC
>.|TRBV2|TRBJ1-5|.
CASNRQDNQPQHF
TGTGCCAGCAACCGACAGGACAATCAGCCCCAGCATTTT
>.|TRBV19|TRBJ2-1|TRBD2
CASNPRGTRDEQFF
TGTGCCAGCAACCCTCGTGGGACTAGGGATGAGCAGTTCTTC
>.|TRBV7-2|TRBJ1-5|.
CASSQSGGDQPQHF
TGTGCCAGCAGCCAGTCGGGGGGGGATCAGCCCCAGCATTTT
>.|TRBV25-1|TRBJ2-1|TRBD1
CASSAGTGEFF
TGTGCCAGCAGTGCCGGGACAGGGGAGTTCTTC
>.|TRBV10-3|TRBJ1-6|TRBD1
CAISGQGYNSPLHF
TGTGCCATCAGCGGACAGGGTTATAATTCACCCCTCCACTTT
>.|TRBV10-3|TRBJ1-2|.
CAISPRHGSDYGYTF
TGTGCCATCAGTCCCAGACACGGGAGCGACTATGGCTACACCTTC
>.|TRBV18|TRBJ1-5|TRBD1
CASSVQGTDQPQHF
TGTGCCAGCTCAGTACAGGGGACGGATCAGCCCCAGCATTTT
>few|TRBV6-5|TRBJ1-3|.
CAGLRGNSGNTIYF
TGTGCCGGACTTCGGGGGAACTCTGGAAACACCATATATTTT
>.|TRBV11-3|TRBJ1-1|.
CASSLVRNTEAFF
TGTGCCAGCAGCTTAGTGAGAAACACTGAAGCTTTCTTT
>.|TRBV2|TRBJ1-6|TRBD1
CASRRQGNNSPLHF
TGTGCCAGCAGAAGACAGGGAAATAATTCACCCCTCCACTTT
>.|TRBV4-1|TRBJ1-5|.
CASSQERSEKQPQHF
TGCGCCAGCAGCCAGGAAAGGTCGGAGAAGCAGCCCCAGCATTTT
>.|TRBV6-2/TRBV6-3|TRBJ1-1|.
CASSYGPAFGTEAFF
TGTGCCAGCAGTTATGGACCTGCCTTCGGGACTGAAGCTTTCTTT
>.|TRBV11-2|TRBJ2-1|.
CASSLASRDNEQFF
TGTGCCAGCAGCTTAGCTTCACGGGACAATGAGCAGTTCTTC
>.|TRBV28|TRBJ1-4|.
CASSFRPGRGRGKLFF
TGTGCCAGCAGTTTCCGACCGGGCCGCGGCCGCGGAAAACTGTTTTTT
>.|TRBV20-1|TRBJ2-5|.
CSASYREQETQYF
TGCAGTGCTAGTTACAGGGAACAAGAGACCCAGTACTTC
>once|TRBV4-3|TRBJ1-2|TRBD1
CASSRGWTGASYGYTF
TGCGCCAGCAGCCGGGGTTGGACAGGGGCCTCGTATGGCTACACCTTC
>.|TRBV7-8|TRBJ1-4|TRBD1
CASSSRGWGSNEKLFF
TGTGCCAGCAGCTCCAGGGGGTGGGGGTCTAATGAAAAACTGTTTTTT
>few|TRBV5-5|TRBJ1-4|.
CASSSDGLGHEKLFF
TGTGCCAGCAGCTCAGACGGGTTGGGGCATGAAAAACTGTTTTTT
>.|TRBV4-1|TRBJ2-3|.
CASSRESGRDTQYF
TGCGCCAGCAGCCGAGAATCAGGGAGAGATACGCAGTATTTT
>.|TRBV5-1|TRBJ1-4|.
CASSLGDSNEKLFF
TGCGCCAGCAGCTTGGGGGACTCTAATGAAAAACTGTTTTTT
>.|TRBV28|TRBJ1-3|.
CASSSGTISGNTIYF
TGTGCCAGCAGTTCCGGGACAATCTCTGGAAACACCATATATTTT
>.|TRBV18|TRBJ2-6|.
CASSPMGAGANVLTF
TGTGCCAGCTCACCGATGGGGGCTGGGGCCAACGTCCTGACTTTC
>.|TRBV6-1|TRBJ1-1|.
CASSDPALGTEAFF
TGTGCCAGCAGTGATCCTGCCCTGGGAACTGAAGCTTTCTTT
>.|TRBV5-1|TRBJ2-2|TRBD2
CASSSGLAGNTGELFF
TGCGCCAGCAGCTCCGGACTAGCGGGGAACACCGGGGAGCTGTTTTTT
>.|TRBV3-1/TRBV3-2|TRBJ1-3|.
CASSPGIGNTIYF
TGTGCCAGCAGCCCCGGGATTGGAAACACCATATATTTT
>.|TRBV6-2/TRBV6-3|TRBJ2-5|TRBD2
CASSPGLAGPETQYF
TGTGCCAGCAGTCCGGGACTAGCGGGGCCAGAGACCCAGTACTTC
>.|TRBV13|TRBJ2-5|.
CASSLQGNGQETQYF
TGTGCCAGCAGCTTACAGGGGAATGGACAAGAGACCCAGTACTTC
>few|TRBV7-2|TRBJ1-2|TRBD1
CASSWPGQGHYGYTF
TGTGCCAGCAGCTGGCCGGGACAGGGGCACTATGGCTACACCTTC
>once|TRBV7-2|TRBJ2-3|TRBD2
CASSLVTSGGARDTQYF
TGTGCCAGCAGCTTAGTCACTAGCGGGGGGGCCAGAGATACGCAGTATTTT
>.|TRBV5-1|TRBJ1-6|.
CASSSGALSKSPLHF
TGCGCCAGCAGCTCCGGGGCCCTCTCCAAATCACCCCTCCACTTT